This T cell receptor beta chain was found in a study of OX40 agonist ivuxolimab in advanced cancers. Study in general: Dose-escalation patients were diagnosed with hepatocellular carcinoma, melanoma, renal cell cancer or head and neck cancer. Two patients with cutaneous melanoma and one with hepatocellular carcinoma, three in total, showed partial responses.

Libraries were prepared by immunoSEQ multiplex PCR; TCRdb keeps only in-frame clonotypes and omits some of them. This sample has tens of thousands of clones, with more than 85% found just once. Collection of blood occurred at baseline, at cycle 4 day 1, and at cycle 7 day 1. Looked up from germline, CDR1 is MNHEY and CDR2 is SMNVEV (reference sequence). The CDR3 length is 13 residues. V was pared by 3 bases and J by 5 bases, with 7 bases between. The chain couples TRBV27 to TRBJ2-2; D is possibly TRBD1 (5 bases). The receptor's source is an adult with an advanced solid tumor such as melanoma, head and neck, liver or kidney cancer. Sequencing was performed on CD4+ or CD8+ T cells sorted from blood, taken in a trial of the OX40 agonist ivuxolimab. In nucleotides, the CDR3 is TGTGCCAGCAGTTTTGGGGCAACCGGGGAGCTGTTTTTT. Translation: CASSFGATGELFF.